A single sample is the source of the 18 T cell receptor beta chains below, sequenced in a study of T cell repertoires in cytomegalovirus infection. MiXCR was run by TCRdb on the reads, yielding one entry per CDR3 protein. The repertoire holds approximately 500,000 distinct CDR3 sequences, 10% to 12% seen once, with about a tenth in the top ten. Sequencing input: PBMCs. The receptors here all came from a human donor in good health (CMV status not recorded). Some clones in this sample may be carry-over from other donors' samples.

In this sample, this clonotype turned up many times. The V call is TRBV7-8, the J call TRBJ1-4; no clear D gene. Germline values: CDR1 SGHVS, CDR2 FQNEAQ. The CDR3 spans 15 residues. Trimming took off 5 bases at V and 5 bases at J, with 15 bases between the two ends. CDR3 coding DNA: TGTGCCAGCAGCCCCCGGCGTGCTGACAATGAAAAACTGTTTTTT. Protein: CASSPRRADNEKLFF.

For the CDR3, the DNA is TGTGCCAGCAGCACTCGGACTAGCGGGAGTCGGGGAGAGACCCAGTACTTC. This sequence encodes CASSTRTSGSRGETQYF. The chain couples TRBV9 to TRBJ2-5; TRBD2 matches at 13 bases. CDR3 length: 17 amino acids. The V segment lost 4 bases and the J segment 4 bases; nucleotides outside the gene matches: 10. Germline CDR1 reads SGDLS; CDR2 reads YYNGEE. Full variable domain (rest looked up from reference TRBV9 and TRBJ2-5): DSGVTQTPKHLITATGQRVTLRCSPRSGDLSVYWYQQSLDQGLQFLIQYYNGEERAKGNILERFSAQQFPDLHSELNLSSLELGDSALYFCASSTRTSGSRGETQYFGPGTRLLVL.

J is TRBJ1-1 and V is TRBV2; possibly TRBD1 for D (6 bases). The CDR3 has 12 residues. Germline-derived CDR1 and CDR2 are SNHLY and FYNNEI. V was clipped by 8 bases and J by 4 bases, with 11 bases between them. CDR3 loop: CASEQGTTEAFF. The CDR3 DNA follows: TGTGCCAGCGAACAGGGTACCACTGAAGCTTTCTTT.

This clonotype has at least ten counts. This sequence joins TRBV7-9 and TRBJ2-5; 12 bases match TRBD2. The CDR3 sequence is 16 residues long. Unmatched junction bases numbered 9, after V lost 5 bases and J lost 5 bases. The germline V gene has CDR1 SEHNR and CDR2 FQNEAQ (reference sequence). CDR3 residues: CASSAKGLAGGETQYF. The DNA of the CDR3 is TGTGCCAGCAGCGCTAAGGGACTAGCGGGCGGGGAGACCCAGTACTTC.

This clonotype came up a few times. The V and J genes are TRBV7-8 and TRBJ2-2; the D is unclear. Per the germline V gene, CDR1 is SGHVS and CDR2 is FQNEAQ. CDR3 length: 16 amino acids. V lost 1 base and J lost 2, with 11 bases in between. The DNA of the CDR3 is TGTGCCAGCAGCTTAGGTAGAAGGCCAAACACCGGGGAGCTGTTTTTT. As protein: CASSLGRRPNTGELFF. The variable domain in full, with the rest retrieved from reference TRBV7-8 and TRBJ2-2, is GAGVSQSPRYKVAKRGQDVALRCDPISGHVSLFWYQQALGQGPEFLTYFQNEAQLDKSGLPSDRFFAERPEGSVSTLKIQRTQQEDSAVYLCASSLGRRPNTGELFFGEGSRLTVL.

The sample holds many counts of this clonotype. The V call is TRBV3-1, the J call TRBJ2-5; D uncertain. V was cut by 0 bases and J by 7 bases, with 3 bases left in between. CDR3 length: 11 residues. Germline-derived CDR1 and CDR2 are LGHDT and YNNKEL (reference sequence). This CDR3 is CASSQERTQYF. Here the CDR3 DNA reads TGTGCCAGCAGCCAAGAGAGGACCCAGTACTTC.

The table lists this clonotype with many counts. V gene TRBV4-2 combines with J gene TRBJ1-1, with no clear D. The CDR3 totals 14 residues. Trimming removed 0 bases at V and 1 base at J, with 6 bases between. CDR1 is LGHNA and CDR2 is YNFKEQ in the germline V gene. The DNA for the CDR3 is TGTGCCAGCAGCCAAGAATGGAAGAACACTGAAGCTTTCTTT. Translated, it gives CASSQEWKNTEAFF.

The sample holds a few counts of this clonotype. The CDR3 coding sequence is TGTGCCAGCAGCTTAGGAGGGAACGAAGCTTTCTTT. Translation: CASSLGGNEAFF. The rearrangement links TRBV7-9 to TRBJ1-1; no reliable D call. The length of the CDR3 is 12 residues. The germline V and J ends were trimmed by 1 base and 8 bases, with 8 bases remaining between them. CDR1 SEHNR and CDR2 FQNEAQ come from the germline V gene (reference sequence). The variable domain in full, completed from reference TRBV7-9 and TRBJ1-1, reads DTGVSQNPRHKITKRGQNVTFRCDPISEHNRLYWYRQTLGQGPEFLTYFQNEAQLEKSRLLSDRFSAERPKGSFSTLEIQRTEQGDSAMYLCASSLGGNEAFFGQGTRLTVV.

This clonotype was picked up many times. The CDR3 DNA reads as TGTGCCAGCAGCTTAGCGGGGGGCCGGGCCGGGGAGCTGTTTTTT. This translates into CASSLAGGRAGELFF. V gene TRBV11-2 combines with J gene TRBJ2-2; a possible D gene is TRBD2 (7 bases). The germline V gene has CDR1 SGHAT and CDR2 FQNNGV. Trimming removed 1 base at V and 6 bases at J, with 12 bases between. CDR3 length: 15 residues.

This clonotype was detected a few times. The genes are TRBV12-3 or TRBV12-4 and TRBJ2-5, with 9 bases lining up with TRBD1. The CDR3 is made up of 13 amino acids. Unmatched junction bases numbered 4, after V lost 4 bases and J lost 7 bases. The CDR3 here is CASSWDREGTQYF. CDR3 DNA sequence: TGTGCCAGCAGTTGGGACAGGGAAGGGACCCAGTACTTC.

This clonotype was recorded many times. CDR3 coding DNA: TGTGCCAGCAGCCATCCTAATAGTCCTGAAGGGTACAATGAGCAGTTCTTC. Amino acid sequence: CASSHPNSPEGYNEQFF. V and J are TRBV7-9 and TRBJ2-1, with D unclear. With 5 bases removed from V and 4 bases from J, the gap between germline ends came to 21 bases. CDR3 length equals 17 residues. The germline gives CDR1 SEHNR, CDR2 FQNEAQ (reference sequence).

This clonotype was recorded many times. This chain joins TRBV7-3 and TRBJ1-1; D uncertain. Germline V gene data show CDR1 as SGHTA and CDR2 as FQGTGA. This CDR3 region has 14 residues. V shed 5 bases and J shed 4 bases, with 14 bases lying between them. CDR3 coding DNA: TGTGCCAGCAGCCCCGGAACCTGGGGCACTGAAGCTTTCTTT. Translation: CASSPGTWGTEAFF.

The chain links TRBV9 to TRBJ2-4; maybe TRBD2 (6 bases). The V end was cut by 4 bases, the J end by 7 bases, with 15 bases between. This CDR3 has 14 amino acids. CDR1 and CDR2 (germline): SGDLS, YYNGEE. Here the CDR3 reads CASSPYRGGNIQYF. CDR3 sequence (DNA): TGTGCCAGCAGCCCCTATAGAGGAGGGAACATTCAGTACTTC.

The chain employs TRBV5-6 and TRBJ2-3; D not certain. The CDR3 consists of 14 residues. Trimming removed 0 bases at V and 2 bases at J, with 7 bases between. Germline V gives CDR1 SGHDT, CDR2 YYEEEE. For the CDR3, the DNA is TGTGCCAGCAGCTTGGGCGTGAACACAGATACGCAGTATTTT. This translates into CASSLGVNTDTQYF.

This clonotype was observed at least ten times. The chain carries TRBV10-3 and TRBJ1-5, with a tentative D call TRBD1 (5 bases). V dropped 0 bases and J dropped 9 bases, with 18 bases sitting between them. This CDR3 is built from 16 residues. Germline CDR1 is ENHRY and CDR2 is SYGVKD. The CDR3 nucleotides are TGTGCCATCAGTGAGTCTATCCGCGGGGGTTTTGGGCCCCAGCATTTT. Its protein is CAISESIRGGFGPQHF.

This clonotype was found many times. The chain has TRBV7-9 and TRBJ2-7; 7 positions match TRBD1. Unmatched junction bases numbered 8, after V lost 5 bases and J lost 1 base. CDR1 is SEHNR and CDR2 is FQNEAQ in the germline V gene (reference sequence). This CDR3 is 15 amino acids long. The CDR3 is CASSKDRRTSYEQYF. The CDR3 nucleotides read TGTGCCAGCAGCAAGGACAGGCGCACTTCCTACGAGCAGTACTTC.

This clonotype occurred many times. The chain links TRBV2 to TRBJ1-5, with D possibly matching TRBD1 (6 bases). V gave up 6 bases and J gave up 2 bases, with 14 bases separating them. Germline V gene data show CDR1 as SNHLY and CDR2 as FYNNEI. This CDR3 has 15 residues. CDR3: CASSNRADGNQPQHF. The CDR3 bases are TGTGCCAGCAGCAACAGGGCGGACGGCAATCAGCCCCAGCATTTT.

As for this clonotype: Possible read error: a much larger clone is one base away. The gene calls are TRBV3-1 and TRBJ1-2; 10 positions agree with TRBD1. Germline V gene lookup returns CDR1 LGHDT and CDR2 YNNKEL (reference sequence). The CDR3 covers 15 residues. V lost 3 bases, J lost 8 bases, and 9 bases stayed unmatched. CDR3 nucleotides: TGTGCCAGCAGCCATCCAAGACAGGGGGCGAGAGGCTACACCTTC. Encoded protein: CASSHPRQGARGYTF.